At least ten counts were recorded for the clone carrying this T cell receptor (beta chain). Its cognate antigen is unknown. The CDR3 consists of 14 residues. Between the trimmed V and J ends, which lost 6 bases and 1 base, there was a span of 14 bases. The germline CDR1 and CDR2 sequences are SGHRS and YFSETQ. This record belongs to a study of T cells in Graves' hyperthyroidism and ophthalmopathy. There were TCR beta CDR3 regions amplified from RNA transcripts. The HTBI primer set was used in a first-round RT-PCR of the TCR CDR3. Via MiXCR, TCRdb re-called the multiplex PCR reads, giving one row per CDR3 protein. The sample contains 400,000 to 550,000 distinct CDR3 sequences, less than 25% of which appear only once. General observations from the study: Clonotypes that were expanded in thyroid above 0.001 mostly appeared in blood too. In simple terms, a model built on 13 V-J features told ophthalmopathy apart from stable hyperthyroidism.

Not enrolled were patients with uncontrolled infection, other autoimmune disease, pregnancy or lactation. PBMCs stemmed from more than 7.5 ml fresh peripheral blood. The rearrangement joins TRBV5-1 to TRBJ2-7, with D tentatively TRBD1 or TRBD2 (5 bases each). The receptor comes from a woman aged 25 to 39 with Graves' ophthalmopathy. Sequenced material: blood. CDR3 sequence (DNA): TGCGCCAGCACCACCGGGACGTCATCCTACGAGCAGTACTTC. Its translation is CASTTGTSSYEQYF.